The source of this T cell receptor (beta chain) is a study of OX40 agonist ivuxolimab in advanced cancers. Libraries were prepared by immunoSEQ multiplex PCR; TCRdb keeps only in-frame clonotypes and omits some of them. The sample comprises 25,000 to 35,000 clones, approximately 84% of which are singletons, and roughly a fifth rests with the top ten. Details on this clone: Its matching antigen is unknown. Other DNA variants within this sample encode the same CDR3.

The V gene end was trimmed by 6 bases and the J gene end by 2 bases; junction bases not matched to a gene: 3. This CDR3 is 14 amino acids long. Germline V CDR1 and CDR2: LNHDA, SQIVND (reference sequence). Findings of the study overall: The mean number of expanded clones was higher in CD8+ T cells than in CD4+. Part of the nonresponder group also had normalized T-cell clonal expansion that was low.

V and J are TRBV19 and TRBJ1-1; 10 positions match TRBD1. The TCR sequence derives from an adult with an advanced solid tumor such as melanoma, head and neck, liver or kidney cancer. This sample comprised CD4+ or CD8+ T cells sorted from blood, obtained in a trial of the OX40 agonist ivuxolimab. The CDR3 is CASRRDRGNTEAFF. Here the CDR3 DNA reads TGTGCCAGTAGGAGGGACAGGGGTAACACTGAAGCTTTCTTT.